The 10 T cell receptor beta chains listed next were all sequenced from one sample in a study of cytomegalovirus exposure and HLA in healthy donors. Only in-frame clones appear in the TCRdb table, and some are missing; sequencing was by immunoSEQ multiplex PCR. The sample gives about 160,000 clones, more than 80% of which show up once; around 2.7% is in the top ten. The material sequenced was PBMCs. The source of these receptors is a young woman in good health and CMV-seropositive.

V usage is TRBV6-6 and J usage is TRBJ1-3; D is possibly TRBD1 (5 bases). CDR3 size: 14 residues. Trimming shortened V by 5 bases and J by 0 bases, and 8 bases separated the two germline ends. CDR1 is MNHNY, CDR2 SVGAGI, per germline (reference sequence). The CDR3 loop reads CASSQGSSGNTIYF. CDR3 in DNA: TGTGCCAGCAGTCAGGGTAGCTCTGGAAACACCATATATTTT.

In this sample, this clone turned up a few times. The chain links TRBV19 to TRBJ2-7; tentatively, D is TRBD2 (5 bases). V lost 5 bases and J lost 0, with 11 bases in between. Germline V gives CDR1 LNHDA, CDR2 SQIVND (reference sequence). This CDR3 has 14 amino acids. The CDR3 coding sequence is TGTGCCAGTAGTTTGTCGGGGAGCTCCTACGAGCAGTACTTC. Protein product: CASSLSGSSYEQYF.

This chain links TRBV5-1 with TRBJ1-2; D may be TRBD1 (6 bases). Trimming shortened V by 4 bases and J by 6 bases, and 10 bases separated the two germline ends. CDR1 and CDR2 from the germline V gene are SGHRS and YFSETQ. CDR3 length equals 12 residues. CDR3 DNA sequence: TGCGCCAGCAGCCCCGGGGGGCATGGCTACACCTTC. It yields the protein CASSPGGHGYTF.

The chain has TRBV18 and TRBJ2-7, with 8 bases fitting TRBD2. The V and J ends lost 2 bases and 0 bases, in that order; junction bases with no gene match: 3. Per germline, CDR1 KGHSH and CDR2 LQKENI. The CDR3 runs to 15 residues. In DNA form, the CDR3 reads TGTGCCAGCTCACCAATGCGGGGGGCCTCCTACGAGCAGTACTTC. Encoded protein: CASSPMRGASYEQYF.

The CDR3 coding sequence is TGTGCCAGCAGTTTATCCGCAGGCGGGACGGTCAACTATGGCTACACCTTC. It yields the protein CASSLSAGGTVNYGYTF. The chain is built from TRBV27 and TRBJ1-2; TRBD1 is a possible D gene (5 bases). The V end lost 0 bases, the J end lost 2 bases, and 16 bases lay between the germline ends. Germline V gene sequence: CDR1 MNHEY, CDR2 SMNVEV (reference sequence). The CDR3 consists of 17 residues.

V gene TRBV10-3 combines with J gene TRBJ2-3; TRBD2 aligns across 10 bases. Germline V lookup: CDR1 ENHRY, CDR2 SYGVKD. The CDR3 consists of 17 residues. V gave up 8 bases and J gave up 2 bases; unmatched junction bases: 13. The CDR3, as DNA: TGTGCCATCGGAGGGACTAGCGATCAGGCCCCCACAGATACGCAGTATTTT. Amino acids: CAIGGTSDQAPTDTQYF.

The chain links TRBV28 to TRBJ1-1; D uncertain. Trimming cost V 5 bases and J 0 bases, with 10 bases left between them. Germline CDR1 reads MDHEN; CDR2 reads SYDVKM. The CDR3 totals 14 residues. CDR3 region: CASSERGLNTEAFF. The CDR3 nucleotides read TGTGCCAGCAGTGAACGGGGTTTGAACACTGAAGCTTTCTTT.

This clone has a single count. The V call is TRBV5-1, the J call TRBJ2-3; TRBD2 aligns across 8 bases. CDR1 and CDR2 from the germline V gene are SGHRS and YFSETQ. V lost 4 bases, J lost 3 bases, and 4 bases stayed unmatched. The CDR3 sequence is 14 residues long. CDR3 residues: CASSRGGLTDTQYF. The CDR3 region has the DNA TGCGCCAGCAGCCGGGGGGGCCTGACAGATACGCAGTATTTT.

This clone has only one observation. The chain employs TRBV10-1 and TRBJ1-1; D call uncertain. Between the trimmed V and J ends, which lost 2 bases and 1 base, there was a span of 5 bases. Germline CDR1 WNHNN, CDR2 SYGVQD (reference sequence). This CDR3 spans 13 amino acids. Here the CDR3 DNA reads TGCGCCAGCAGTGAGCAACAGAACACTGAAGCTTTCTTT. Its translation is CASSEQQNTEAFF.

The chain joins TRBV5-1 to TRBJ1-2, with TRBD1 as a possible D gene (5 bases). The CDR3 is made up of 17 amino acids. CDR1 is SGHRS and CDR2 is YFSETQ in the germline V gene. Trimming stripped 0 bases from V and 1 base from J, with 16 bases between. The CDR3 sequence: CASSLGQTKRLNYGYTF. The CDR3 bases are TGCGCCAGCAGCTTGGGACAGACGAAACGTCTTAACTATGGCTACACCTTC.